The clone carrying this T cell receptor beta chain was detected many times. Its target is unknown. This sample is part of a study of early T cells in non-severe SARS-CoV-2 infection. The CDR3 consists of 16 residues. The ends lost 5 bases at V and 2 bases at J; junction bases unmatched: 6. The V gene's germline CDR1 is SGHAT and CDR2 FQNNGV. Notes on the study in general: Private and CD4 specificities were missed by VDJdb matching, skewed to anti-spike CD8.

Attachment of unique molecular identifiers was made to individual cDNA molecules. TCRdb itself ran the 5' RACE reads through MiXCR, one entry per CDR3 protein. The top ten hold 9.5% to 15% of the sample, which has 30,000 to 45,000 distinct CDR3 sequences, 8% to 10% seen once. The chain combines TRBV11-2 with TRBJ2-3, with 11 bases fitting TRBD2. This clonotype was obtained from an adult who was a healthcare worker with PCR-confirmed SARS-CoV-2 infection or an uninfected control (not recorded which). What was sequenced was whole blood. The CDR3: CASSPGTSGYTDTQYF. The CDR3 DNA follows: TGTGCCAGCAGCCCGGGGACTAGCGGTTACACAGATACGCAGTATTTT.